This TCR beta chain was found in a study of CD8+ T cells in alopecia areata. Study context: A 6-month off-drug phase came after tofacitinib, which had lasted 6 to 18 months.

Following RNA extraction, reverse transcription yielded cDNA that acted as the sequencing template. The method was immunoSEQ multiplex PCR; TCRdb's version includes in-frame clones alone and lacks a portion of them. The repertoire holds roughly 230,000 clones, with 43% as singletons. Treatment here: oral pan-JAK inhibitor, 5-10 mg twice daily. Alopecia areata patients had lesional scalp punch biopsies and peripheral blood taken from them. Here the sequenced sample was CD4+ T cells sorted from blood, taken at approximately week 36, from a patient treated with tofacitinib. The source is a human donor with alopecia areata.

The CDR3 loop reads CASRGTTPPGYF. In nucleotides, the CDR3 is TGTGCCAGCAGGGGGACTACCCCGCCTGGGTACTTC. This chain uses TRBV6-5 with TRBJ2-5; 7 bases match TRBD2. Germline values: CDR1 MNHEY, CDR2 SVGAGI. The CDR3 is made up of 12 amino acids. After removal of 6 bases from V and 13 bases from J, the junction contained 11 bases not matched to a gene.